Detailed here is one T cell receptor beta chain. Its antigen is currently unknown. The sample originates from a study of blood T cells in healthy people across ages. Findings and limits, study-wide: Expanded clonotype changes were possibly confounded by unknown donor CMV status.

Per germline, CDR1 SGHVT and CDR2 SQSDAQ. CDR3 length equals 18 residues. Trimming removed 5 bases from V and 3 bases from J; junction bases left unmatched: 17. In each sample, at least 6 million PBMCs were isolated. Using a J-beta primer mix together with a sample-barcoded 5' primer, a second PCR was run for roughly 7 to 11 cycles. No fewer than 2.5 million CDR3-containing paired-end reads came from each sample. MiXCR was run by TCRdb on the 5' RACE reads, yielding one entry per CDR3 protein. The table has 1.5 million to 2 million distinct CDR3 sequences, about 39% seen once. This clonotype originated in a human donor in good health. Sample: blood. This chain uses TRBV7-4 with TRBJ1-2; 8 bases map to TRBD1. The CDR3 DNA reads TGTGCCAGCAGCGACAACAGGGGGGTAATAGGAGAAGACTATGGCTACACCTTC. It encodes CASSDNRGVIGEDYGYTF.